Listed below are T cell receptor beta chains from one sample, sequenced in a study of CD8+ T cells in alopecia areata. Sequenced by immunoSEQ multiplex PCR; TCRdb stores in-frame clones only, minus some. The data hold just over 150,000 clones, with roughly two thirds observed a single time. This specimen was CD4+ T cells sorted from blood, taken at week 4, from a patient treated with tofacitinib. The receptors were sampled from a human donor with alopecia areata. CDR3s include the opening cysteine and the closing phenylalanine or tryptophan. The order of the fields is J gene, clone size, V gene, D gene, CDR3 protein, CDR3 DNA. D genes are given only for firm matches. Some rows have no size entry. The others give once, few or many, or a class for an expanded clone.

TRBJ2-7,.,TRBV25-1,.,CASSGVYEQYF,TGTGCCAGCAGTGGGGTCTACGAGCAGTACTTC
TRBJ2-5,.,TRBV29-1,.,CSVGDQETQYF,TGCAGCGTAGGAGACCAAGAGACCCAGTACTTC
TRBJ1-1,.,TRBV11-2,.,CASSLERMGEAFF,TGTGCCAGCAGCTTAGAGCGAATGGGGGAAGCTTTCTTT
TRBJ2-2,.,TRBV4-3,.,CASSQDTGRNTGELFF,TGCGCCAGCAGCCAGGATACAGGGAGGAACACCGGGGAGCTGTTTTTT
TRBJ1-5,.,TRBV30,TRBD1,CAWSPPGGTQPQHF,TGTGCCTGGAGTCCCCCAGGGGGCACTCAGCCCCAGCATTTT
TRBJ1-2,.,TRBV27,.,CASSATGSWYGYTF,TGTGCCAGCAGTGCCACAGGGAGTTGGTATGGCTACACCTTC
TRBJ1-2,.,TRBV30,TRBD1,CAWAPGQGASYTF,TGTGCCTGGGCCCCGGGACAGGGGGCGAGCTACACCTTC
TRBJ2-5,.,TRBV5-1,.,CASFGTPQETQYF,TGCGCCAGCTTCGGGACACCACAAGAGACCCAGTACTTC
TRBJ1-2,.,TRBV7-2,.,CASSLRQGGGYTF,TGTGCCAGCAGCTTACGTCAGGGCGGCGGCTACACCTTC
TRBJ1-1,few,TRBV4-2,.,CASSRDNRRAEAFF,TGTGCCAGCAGCCGAGACAACCGCCGAGCTGAAGCTTTCTTT
TRBJ1-2,few,TRBV29-1,.,CSVEDQGSGYTF,TGCAGCGTTGAAGATCAGGGTAGTGGCTACACCTTC
TRBJ1-6,few,TRBV29-1,.,CSASRGLRSPLHF,TGCAGCGCGTCGAGGGGACTGCGTTCACCCCTCCACTTT
TRBJ1-2,.,TRBV30,.,CAWRRGSVDGYTF,TGTGCCTGGCGGCGGGGGTCCGTCGATGGCTACACCTTC
TRBJ1-6,.,TRBV27,.,CASSPVAIPNSPLHF,TGTGCCAGCAGTCCCGTTGCGATCCCGAATTCACCCCTCCACTTT
TRBJ1-6,.,TRBV10-3,TRBD1,CASRDRDGSPLHF,TGTGCCAGCCGGGACAGGGACGGTTCACCCCTCCACTTT
TRBJ1-4,.,TRBV5-4,.,CASSRDFGEKLFF,TGTGCCAGCAGCCGGGACTTCGGTGAAAAACTGTTTTTT
TRBJ1-2,few,TRBV9,.,CASSRDSYGYTF,TGTGCCAGCAGCCGAGACAGCTATGGCTACACCTTC
TRBJ1-4,few,TRBV4-3,.,CASSQLDGFNEKLFF,TGCGCCAGCAGCCAACTAGACGGATTTAATGAAAAACTGTTTTTT
TRBJ2-2,.,TRBV6-6,.,CASSYTGSGELFF,TGTGCCAGCAGTTACACGGGGAGCGGGGAGCTGTTTTTT
TRBJ1-5,once,TRBV4-3,.,CASSQSGRNQPQHF,TGCGCCAGCAGCCAATCAGGGCGCAATCAGCCCCAGCATTTT
TRBJ2-7,few,TRBV18,.,CASSPPILDGYEQYF,TGTGCCAGCTCACCACCGATCCTGGATGGGTACGAGCAGTACTTC
TRBJ1-2,.,TRBV5-6,.,CASSFRLNYGYTF,TGTGCCAGCAGTTTCAGGCTCAACTATGGCTACACCTTC
TRBJ2-5,.,TRBV7-2,.,CASGHQETQYF,TGTGCCAGCGGCCACCAAGAGACCCAGTACTTC
TRBJ2-4,.,TRBV2,TRBD1,CASRVTGENIQYF,TGTGCCAGCAGAGTTACAGGGGAAAACATTCAGTACTTC
TRBJ1-5,few,TRBV29-1,.,CSVETARGNQPQHF,TGCAGCGTTGAGACCGCCCGCGGCAATCAGCCCCAGCATTTT
TRBJ2-5,.,TRBV9,.,CASSGGTRTVRGTQYF,TGTGCCAGCAGCGGGGGGACCCGGACGGTCCGGGGGACCCAGTACTTC
TRBJ2-1,.,TRBV29-1,TRBD1,CSVESGNRGANEQFF,TGCAGCGTTGAATCTGGCAACAGGGGGGCGAATGAGCAGTTCTTC
TRBJ2-3,.,TRBV29-1,.,CSVARRDLTDTQYF,TGCAGCGTTGCCCGGCGGGACCTCACAGATACGCAGTATTTT